This record concerns one TCR beta chain sequence. Method: immunoSEQ multiplex PCR; TCRdb's copy keeps in-frame clones and lacks some. The sample lists about 140,000 clones, around 92% occurring once. This sample was included in a study of T cell responses to AZD1222 COVID-19 vaccine. Study background: Both about-4-week and about-12-week second-dose recipients were combined.

This CDR3 has 17 residues. Germline V CDR1 and CDR2: SGHTA, FQGTGA. V lost 2 bases and J lost 4; bases outside the gene matches: 3. The receptor was isolated from an adult in good health. The rearrangement links TRBV7-3 to TRBJ2-2; 14 nucleotides line up with TRBD2. The sequencing here drew on peripheral blood, taken on day 0 of AZD1222 vaccination. CDR3 nucleotides: TGTGCCAGCAGCTTAGGGACTAGCGGGAGTCGCACCGGGGAGCTGTTTTTT. This translates into CASSLGTSGSRTGELFF.